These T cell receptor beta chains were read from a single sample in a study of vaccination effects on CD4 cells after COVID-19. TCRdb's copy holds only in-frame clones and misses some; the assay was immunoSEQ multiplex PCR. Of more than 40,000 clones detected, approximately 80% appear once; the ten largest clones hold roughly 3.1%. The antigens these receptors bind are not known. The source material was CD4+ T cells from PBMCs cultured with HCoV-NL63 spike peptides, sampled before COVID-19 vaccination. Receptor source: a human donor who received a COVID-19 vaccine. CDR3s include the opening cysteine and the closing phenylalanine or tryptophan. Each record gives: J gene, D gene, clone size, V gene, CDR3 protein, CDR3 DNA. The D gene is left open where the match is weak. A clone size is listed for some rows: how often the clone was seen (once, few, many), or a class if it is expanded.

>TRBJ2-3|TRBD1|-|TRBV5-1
CASSRGTGAGTDTQYF
TGCGCCAGCAGCCGCGGGACAGGAGCCGGCACAGATACGCAGTATTTT
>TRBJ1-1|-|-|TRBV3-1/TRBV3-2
CASSHRTEKAGGAIAEAFF
TGTGCCAGCAGCCACCGAACCGAAAAGGCGGGGGGGGCCATTGCTGAAGCTTTCTTT
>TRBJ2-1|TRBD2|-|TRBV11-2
CASSLLTSGGGAYNEQFF
TGTGCCAGCAGCTTGTTGACTAGCGGGGGGGGTGCCTACAATGAGCAGTTCTTC
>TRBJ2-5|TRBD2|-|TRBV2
CASSDGSGGYRAETQYF
TGTGCCAGCAGTGATGGTAGCGGGGGATACCGGGCGGAGACCCAGTACTTC
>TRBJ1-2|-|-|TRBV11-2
CASSAITGWDYGYTF
TGTGCCAGCAGCGCGATCACAGGGTGGGACTATGGCTACACCTTC
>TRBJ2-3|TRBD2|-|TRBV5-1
CASSSRASGGRTDTQYF
TGCGCCAGCAGCTCGAGGGCTAGCGGGGGGCGCACAGATACGCAGTATTTT
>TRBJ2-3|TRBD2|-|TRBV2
CASVPGLNTDTQYF
TGTGCCAGCGTCCCGGGACTAAACACAGATACGCAGTATTTT
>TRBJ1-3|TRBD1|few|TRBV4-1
CASNAQGELGNTIYF
TGCGCCTCCAACGCACAGGGGGAGTTAGGAAACACCATATATTTT
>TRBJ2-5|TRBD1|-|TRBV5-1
CASSTRTGGEETQYF
TGCGCCAGCAGCACTCGCACAGGGGGCGAAGAGACCCAGTACTTC
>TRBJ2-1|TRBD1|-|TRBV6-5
CASRGRDRGFDEQFF
TGTGCCAGCAGGGGCCGGGACAGGGGTTTCGATGAGCAGTTCTTC
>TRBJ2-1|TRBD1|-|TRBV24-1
CATSDSDRGSYNEQFF
TGTGCCACCAGTGATTCTGACAGGGGGTCCTACAATGAGCAGTTCTTC
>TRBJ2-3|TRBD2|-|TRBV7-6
CASSLVSSGLVGTQYF
TGTGCCAGCAGCTTAGTGTCTAGCGGCCTAGTTGGTACGCAGTATTTT
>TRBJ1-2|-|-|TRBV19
CASSPQGSPANYGYTF
TGTGCCAGTAGTCCACAGGGATCTCCGGCTAACTATGGCTACACCTTC
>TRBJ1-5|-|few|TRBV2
CASSVLGPNQPQHF
TGTGCCAGCAGTGTGTTAGGTCCGAATCAGCCCCAGCATTTT
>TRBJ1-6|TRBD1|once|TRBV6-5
CASSSTWGQGSSPLHF
TGTGCCAGCAGTTCCACGTGGGGACAGGGTTCCTCACCCCTCCACTTT
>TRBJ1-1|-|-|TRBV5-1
CASSLGSSIRNTEAFF
TGCGCCAGCAGCTTGGGATCATCAATTCGAAACACTGAAGCTTTCTTT
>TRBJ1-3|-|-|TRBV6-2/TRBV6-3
CASSYGSSGNTIYF
TGTGCCAGCAGTTACGGAAGCTCTGGAAACACCATATATTTT
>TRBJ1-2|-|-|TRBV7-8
CASSLGTGNYGYTF
TGTGCCAGCAGCTTAGGCACGGGGAACTATGGCTACACCTTC
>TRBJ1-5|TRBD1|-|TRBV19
CASRFDRGNNQPQHF
TGTGCCAGTAGATTTGACAGGGGGAACAATCAGCCCCAGCATTTT
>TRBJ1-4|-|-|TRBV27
CASSFIRSQANEKLFF
TGTGCCAGCAGTTTCATACGGAGTCAGGCTAATGAAAAACTGTTTTTT
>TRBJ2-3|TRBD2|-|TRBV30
CAWSVRGRAGGPLDTQYF
TGTGCCTGGAGTGTAAGGGGGAGAGCGGGGGGGCCATTAGATACGCAGTATTTT
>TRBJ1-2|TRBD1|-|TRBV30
CAWSGTGFLSGYTF
TGTGCCTGGAGTGGGACAGGGTTTCTGAGTGGCTACACCTTC
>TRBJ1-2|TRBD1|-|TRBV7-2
CASSLGQGARLFHGYTF
TGTGCCAGCAGCTTAGGACAGGGGGCGCGTCTCTTCCATGGCTACACCTTC
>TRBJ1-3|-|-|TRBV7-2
CASSLHAAGTGNTIYF
TGTGCCAGCAGCTTGCACGCCGCGGGTACTGGAAACACCATATATTTT
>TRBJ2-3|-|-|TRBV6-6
CASSFSSFGTDTQYF
TGTGCCAGCAGTTTCAGTTCTTTTGGCACAGATACGCAGTATTTT
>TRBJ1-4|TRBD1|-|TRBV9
CASSIQGSAEKLFF
TGTGCCAGCAGCATACAGGGGTCTGCGGAAAAACTGTTTTTT
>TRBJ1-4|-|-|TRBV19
CASSSLPIWGTNEKLFF
TGTGCCAGTAGTTCCCTCCCGATTTGGGGCACTAATGAAAAACTGTTTTTT
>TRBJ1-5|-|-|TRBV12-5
CASGLVFGDQPQHF
TGTGCTAGTGGTTTGGTATTCGGCGATCAGCCCCAGCATTTT
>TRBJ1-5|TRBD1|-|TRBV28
CASRGAPQGGGLSNQPQHF
TGTGCCAGCAGGGGGGCTCCTCAGGGGGGCGGGTTGAGCAATCAGCCCCAGCATTTT
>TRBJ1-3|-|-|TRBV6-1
CASSDPGVRFPSGNTIYF
TGTGCCAGCAGTGATCCGGGAGTAAGGTTTCCCTCTGGAAACACCATATATTTT
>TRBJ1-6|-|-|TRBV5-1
CASSLDRFGSPLHF
TGCGCCAGCAGCTTGGACAGGTTTGGATCACCCCTCCACTTT
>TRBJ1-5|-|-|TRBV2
CASSEGGTRRDGNQPQHF
TGTGCCAGCAGTGAAGGTGGCACACGCCGGGACGGCAATCAGCCCCAGCATTTT
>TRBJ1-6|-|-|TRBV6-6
CASTDGRGYSPLHF
TGTGCCAGCACTGACGGCAGGGGATATTCACCCCTCCACTTT
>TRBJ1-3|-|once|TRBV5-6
CASSLGKIQGTGNTIYF
TGTGCCAGCAGCTTGGGAAAAATACAGGGAACTGGAAACACCATATATTTT
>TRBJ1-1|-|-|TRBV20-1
CSASGGTEAFF
TGCAGTGCTAGTGGGGGGACTGAAGCTTTCTTT
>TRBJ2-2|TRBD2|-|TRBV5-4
CASSSDSAGGLTGELFF
TGTGCCAGCAGCTCCGATAGCGCGGGGGGCTTGACCGGGGAGCTGTTTTTT
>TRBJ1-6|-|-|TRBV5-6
CASSAWGGSYNSPLHF
TGTGCCAGCAGCGCCTGGGGGGGGAGCTATAATTCACCCCTCCACTTT
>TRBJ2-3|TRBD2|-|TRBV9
CASSAPGTSKTDTQYF
TGTGCCAGCAGCGCCCCGGGGACTAGCAAAACAGATACGCAGTATTTT
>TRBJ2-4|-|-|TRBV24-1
CATSDDTKNIQYF
TGTGCCACCAGTGATGACACTAAAAACATTCAGTACTTC
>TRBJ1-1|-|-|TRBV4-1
CASSQETITANTEAFF
TGCGCCAGCAGCCAAGAAACAATAACAGCGAACACTGAAGCTTTCTTT
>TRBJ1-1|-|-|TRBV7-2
CASSLTAQGSEAFF
TGTGCCAGCAGCTTAACGGCGCAGGGCTCTGAAGCTTTCTTT
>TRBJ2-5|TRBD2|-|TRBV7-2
CASSARTSGAYQETQYF
TGTGCCAGCAGCGCAAGGACTAGCGGGGCGTACCAAGAGACCCAGTACTTC
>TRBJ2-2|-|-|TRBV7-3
CASSLVGRNTGELFF
TGTGCCAGCAGCTTGGTAGGGAGAAACACCGGGGAGCTGTTTTTT
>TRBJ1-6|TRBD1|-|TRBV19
CASSIEPGQALSNSPLHF
TGTGCCAGTAGTATAGAACCGGGACAGGCATTGAGCAATTCACCCCTCCACTTT
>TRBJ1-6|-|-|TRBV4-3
CASSPGDSYNSPLHF
TGCGCCAGCAGCCCCGGTGACTCCTATAATTCACCCCTCCACTTT
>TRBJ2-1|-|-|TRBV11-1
CASSRVALEQFF
TGTGCCAGCAGCAGGGTGGCTCTTGAGCAGTTCTTC
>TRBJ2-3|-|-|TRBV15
CATSRDPGERTDTQYF
TGTGCCACCAGCAGAGATCCGGGGGAAAGGACAGATACGCAGTATTTT
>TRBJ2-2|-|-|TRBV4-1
CASRERGLNTGELFF
TGCGCCAGCAGGGAACGGGGGTTGAACACCGGGGAGCTGTTTTTT